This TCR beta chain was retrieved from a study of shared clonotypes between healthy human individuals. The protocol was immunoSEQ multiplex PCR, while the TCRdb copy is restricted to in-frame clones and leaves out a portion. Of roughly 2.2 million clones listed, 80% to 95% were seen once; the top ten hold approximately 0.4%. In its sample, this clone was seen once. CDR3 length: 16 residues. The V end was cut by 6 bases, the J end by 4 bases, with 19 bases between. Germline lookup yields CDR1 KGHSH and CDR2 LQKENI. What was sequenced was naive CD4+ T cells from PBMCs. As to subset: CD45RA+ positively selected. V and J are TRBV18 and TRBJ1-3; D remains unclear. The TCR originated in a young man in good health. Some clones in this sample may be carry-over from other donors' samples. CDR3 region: CASSSGLLGAGNTIYF. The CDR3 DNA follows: TGTGCCAGCTCCTCCGGGCTCCTAGGCGCCGGAAACACCATATATTTT.